These 3 T cell receptor beta chains came from one sample sequenced in a study of identical twins. TCRdb independently ran MiXCR on the 5' RACE reads; one entry per CDR3 protein. The table includes 210,000 or so distinct CDR3 sequences, 7.5% detected once. This sample also belongs to another study, concerning yellow fever vaccine responses in identical twins.

Sequenced: memory (CD45RO+) T cells sorted from blood. Every receptor here comes from a woman younger than 35 in good health.

The chain links TRBV7-4 to TRBJ1-5, with D maybe TRBD1 (6 bases). CDR3 size: 15 residues. Germline V lookup: CDR1 SGHVT, CDR2 SQSDAQ. V was shortened by 6 bases and J by 1 base, with 13 bases between the two germline ends. The CDR3 DNA is TGTGCCAGCAGACGACGGGGGGCGAGCAATCAGCCCCAGCATTTT. It is translated as CASRRRGASNQPQHF. The complete variable domain, with remaining parts taken from reference TRBV7-4 and TRBJ1-5, reads GAGVSQSPRYKVAKRGRDVALRCDSISGHVTLYWYRQTLGQGSEVLTYSQSDAQRDKSGRPSGRFSAERPERSVSTLKIQRTEQGDSAVYLCASRRRGASNQPQHFGDGTRLSIL.

This clonotype was recorded at least ten times. Here the CDR3 reads CASSGQGASTF. The DNA of the CDR3 is TGTGCCAGCAGTGGACAGGGAGCGTCGACCTTC. J is TRBJ1-2 and V is TRBV7-9, with 8 bases matching TRBD1. CDR3 length: 11 residues. The J segment lost 14 bases and the V segment lost 6 bases, leaving 8 bases of the junction unmatched. Germline CDR1 is SEHNR and CDR2 is FQNEAQ (reference sequence).

The gene calls are TRBV7-3 and TRBJ2-3, with 8 bases aligning to TRBD2. CDR3 size: 16 residues. CDR1 is SGHTA and CDR2 is FQGTGA in the germline V gene. Unmatched junction bases numbered 6, after V lost 2 bases and J lost 2 bases. CDR3 DNA: TGTGCCAGCAGCTTACGTATTAGCGGGGACACAGATACGCAGTATTTT. This translates into CASSLRISGDTDTQYF.